A single sample gave rise to the 17 T cell receptor beta chains below, sequenced in a study of blood T cell repertoires in COVID-19 (dated by TCRdb to the early 2020s). The library was obtained by the immunoSEQ multiplex PCR assay. TCRdb mirrors the immuneACCESS table, restricted to in-frame sequences. Some clones are absent from its copies; in checked studies, under half trace to an unresolved V gene, and the reason for the others is unknown. The sample has approximately 92,000 clones on record, 72% of them singletons. The ten largest account for about 22% of the sample. What was sequenced was peripheral blood. These receptors were taken from a woman aged 60-75 years in a cohort sampled during active or convalescent COVID-19.

The V call is TRBV4-2, the J call TRBJ1-3; 7 bases align to TRBD1. Germline lookup yields CDR1 LGHNA and CDR2 YNFKEQ. This CDR3 is built from 16 residues. V was pared by 0 bases and J by 2 bases, with 4 bases of the junction left unmatched. DNA for the CDR3: TGTGCCAGCAGCCAAGAGACCGGGACAGCTGGAAACACCATATATTTT. Translation: CASSQETGTAGNTIYF.

J is TRBJ1-1 and V is TRBV11-2; possibly TRBD1 for D (6 bases). The V gene's germline CDR1 is SGHAT and CDR2 FQNNGV. With 6 bases removed from V and 0 bases from J, the gap between germline ends came to 14 bases. The CDR3 contains 15 residues. Written as DNA, the CDR3 is TGTGCCAGCAGTCTCTTACAGGGAATGAACACTGAAGCTTTCTTT. It translates to CASSLLQGMNTEAFF.

This chain joins TRBV15 and TRBJ1-3; D not certain. The CDR3 extends over 14 amino acids. The germline CDR1 and CDR2 sequences are LNHNV and YYDKDF (reference sequence). V lost 4 bases, J lost 4 bases, and 11 bases lay in between. CDR3: CATSTKLGGNTIYF. The CDR3 bases are TGTGCCACCAGCACCAAATTGGGCGGAAACACCATATATTTT. Full variable domain (rest looked up from reference TRBV15 and TRBJ1-3): DAMVIQNPRYQVTQFGKPVTLSCSQTLNHNVMYWYQQKSSQAPKLLFHYYDKDFNNEADTPDNFQSRRPNTSFCFLDIRSPGLGDTAMYLCATSTKLGGNTIYFGEGSWLTVV.

V usage is TRBV4-3 and J usage is TRBJ2-5, with TRBD2 matching over 8 bases. Per germline, CDR1 LGHNA and CDR2 YSLEER. Trimming removed 0 bases from V and 4 bases from J; junction bases left unmatched: 7. The CDR3 loop spans 16 amino acids. CDR3 residues: CASSQEVGGGLETQYF. The CDR3 nucleotides read TGCGCCAGCAGCCAAGAGGTCGGGGGGGGCTTAGAGACCCAGTACTTC.

This chain connects TRBV7-2 to TRBJ1-6; TRBD1 matches at 9 bases. J gave up 7 bases and V 5 bases, and 6 bases lay outside the gene matches. Germline assignment: CDR1 SGHTA and CDR2 FQGNSA. CDR3 length equals 15 residues. The CDR3 spells CASSTHRGQNSPLHF. The CDR3 DNA reads TGTGCCAGCAGCACCCACAGGGGGCAGAATTCACCCCTCCACTTT.

Details on this clone: An end of the junction differs from the germline gene, which may be a read error. The V and J genes are TRBV19 and TRBJ1-6; D might be TRBD1 (5 bases). This CDR3 contains 16 residues. Germline CDR1 reads LNHDA; CDR2 reads SQIVND (reference sequence). CDR3 loop: CASSGKGRKYSSPLHF. The CDR3 coding sequence is TGTGCCAGCTCTGGGAAGGGGCGCAAATATAGTTCACCCCTCCACTTT.

This chain links TRBV28 with TRBJ2-3; no reliable D call. Germline CDR1 MDHEN, CDR2 SYDVKM. The CDR3 spans 15 residues. The V end lost 0 bases, the J end lost 1 base, and 8 bases lay between the germline ends. The CDR3 DNA reads as TGTGCCAGCAGTTTATGGCACGGAGGCACAGATACGCAGTATTTT. As protein: CASSLWHGGTDTQYF.

V and J are TRBV5-1 and TRBJ2-7, with D possibly TRBD1 on 6 matching bases. CDR3 length: 15 amino acids. The ends were cut back, 0 bases at V and 2 bases at J, with 12 bases in the middle. CDR1 is SGHRS, CDR2 YFSETQ, per germline. CDR3 loop: CASSLDPGATYEQYF. CDR3 sequence (DNA): TGCGCCAGCAGCTTGGACCCAGGGGCAACCTACGAGCAGTACTTC.

This clone was detected only a few times. The chain links TRBV7-9 to TRBJ1-2; 7 positions agree with TRBD1. CDR1 and CDR2 (germline): SEHNR, FQNEAQ (reference sequence). The CDR3 runs to 15 residues. Trimming at V came to 2 bases and at J to 2 bases, leaving 5 bases not matched to a gene. This CDR3 reads CASSLSAGGNYGYTF. The CDR3 region has the DNA TGTGCCAGCAGCTTATCTGCAGGGGGGAACTATGGCTACACCTTC. Variable domain in full (rest from reference TRBV7-9 and TRBJ1-2): DTGVSQNPRHKITKRGQNVTFRCDPISEHNRLYWYRQTLGQGPEFLTYFQNEAQLEKSRLLSDRFSAERPKGSFSTLEIQRTEQGDSAMYLCASSLSAGGNYGYTFGSGTRLTVV.

The chain combines TRBV11-2 with TRBJ2-7; a possible D gene is TRBD1 (6 bases). This CDR3 is 14 amino acids long. Trimming took 6 bases from V and 4 from J, leaving 16 bases between them. Germline V gene sequence: CDR1 SGHAT, CDR2 FQNNGV. The CDR3 is CASRPTGNRYEQYF. Written as DNA, the CDR3 is TGTGCCAGCAGACCTACAGGGAATAGATACGAGCAGTACTTC.

The J gene is TRBJ2-7, the V gene TRBV9, with TRBD2 as a possible D gene (6 bases). Per germline, CDR1 SGDLS and CDR2 YYNGEE. The CDR3 is 14 amino acids. Trimming left V 7 bases short and J 1 base short, with 15 bases between. DNA for the CDR3: TGTGCCAGCTTCCCTCGGGGACTTTCCTACGAGCAGTACTTC. Amino acids: CASFPRGLSYEQYF. Supplemented by reference TRBV9 and TRBJ2-7, the full variable domain reads DSGVTQTPKHLITATGQRVTLRCSPRSGDLSVYWYQQSLDQGLQFLIQYYNGEERAKGNILERFSAQQFPDLHSELNLSSLELGDSALYFCASFPRGLSYEQYFGPGTRLTVT.

V gene TRBV7-9 combines with J gene TRBJ1-6; TRBD1 aligns across 8 bases. V gave up 5 bases and J gave up 7 bases; unmatched junction bases: 7. This CDR3 is 15 amino acids long. Per germline, CDR1 SEHNR and CDR2 FQNEAQ (reference sequence). CDR3 amino acids: CASSPDRASNSPLHF. In nucleotides, the CDR3 is TGTGCCAGCAGCCCGGACAGGGCAAGCAATTCACCCCTCCACTTT. Variable domain in full (rest from reference TRBV7-9 and TRBJ1-6): DTGVSQNPRHKITKRGQNVTFRCDPISEHNRLYWYRQTLGQGPEFLTYFQNEAQLEKSRLLSDRFSAERPKGSFSTLEIQRTEQGDSAMYLCASSPDRASNSPLHFGNGTRLTVT.

This clone was counted at least ten times. The chain couples TRBV11-3 to TRBJ2-7; 9 bases match TRBD1. Germline lookup yields CDR1 SGHNT and CDR2 YENEEA. After removal of 5 bases from V and 9 bases from J, the junction contained 14 bases not matched to a gene. This CDR3 spans 15 amino acids. The CDR3 DNA follows: TGTGCCAGCAGCCCAAGCCCACATACAGGGGGCGCGCAGTACTTC. Translating it yields CASSPSPHTGGAQYF.

This clone has a handful of counts. The chain employs TRBV7-9 and TRBJ1-1, with 9 bases fitting TRBD1. The trim removed 3 bases at V and 1 base at J, leaving 9 bases unmatched. The CDR3 is 17 amino acids. Per the germline V gene, CDR1 is SEHNR and CDR2 is FQNEAQ (reference sequence). This CDR3 is CASSFGTGLRGNTEAFF. The CDR3 DNA reads as TGTGCCAGCAGCTTCGGGACAGGGCTTAGGGGGAACACTGAAGCTTTCTTT.

The chain uses TRBV5-1 and TRBJ2-3, with TRBD2 matching over 8 bases. The CDR3 contains 15 residues. V lost 4 bases, J lost 4 bases, and 8 bases stayed unmatched. From germline, CDR1 is SGHRS and CDR2 YFSETQ. DNA of the CDR3: TGCGCCAGCAGCCGATCGACTAGCGTATCAGATACGCAGTATTTT. Translating it yields CASSRSTSVSDTQYF.

The V call is TRBV24-1, the J call TRBJ1-5, with 8 bases that match TRBD1. Trimming at V came to 9 bases and at J to 3 bases, leaving 3 bases not matched to a gene. Germline loops: CDR1 KGHDR, CDR2 SFDVKD. The CDR3 is made up of 13 amino acids. The CDR3 region has the DNA TGTGCCACCTGCAGGGGGCTCAATCAGCCCCAGCATTTT. Protein: CATCRGLNQPQHF.

Only one count was recorded for this clone. The chain couples TRBV6-1 to TRBJ2-3; D possibly corresponds to TRBD2 (6 bases). The V gene's germline CDR1 is MNHNS and CDR2 SASEGT. Trimming left V 3 bases short and J 9 bases short, with 19 bases between. CDR3 length: 15 amino acids. CDR3 nucleotides: TGTGCCAGCAGTGAGGGGGAGGAGGGGTGGCGGACGCAGTATTTT. The encoded protein is CASSEGEEGWRTQYF.